These T cell receptor beta chains were read from a single sample in a study of cytomegalovirus exposure and HLA in healthy donors. The protocol was immunoSEQ multiplex PCR, while the TCRdb copy is restricted to in-frame clones and leaves out a portion. The sample lists about 160,000 clones, roughly 79% occurring once. The sequenced sample consisted of PBMCs. All receptors derive from a woman aged 40-49 years in good health and CMV-seronegative. Each CDR3 is given with its conserved first and last residue. The D gene is left open where the match is weak. Expanded clones get a size class; other rows say once, few or many, or leave the size out.

D | J | V | size | CDR3 | DNA
TRBD2 | TRBJ2-1 | TRBV7-9 | - | CASSPGTSGRGEQFF | TGTGCCAGCAGCCCGGGGACTAGCGGGAGGGGTGAGCAGTTCTTC
- | TRBJ2-5 | TRBV30 | few | CALADQETQYF | TGTGCCTTAGCGGACCAAGAGACCCAGTACTTC
TRBD1 | TRBJ1-2 | TRBV11-3 | few | CASSLETGALNYGYTF | TGTGCCAGCAGCTTGGAGACAGGGGCCCTTAACTATGGCTACACCTTC
TRBD2 | TRBJ2-2 | TRBV19 | few | CASSIWTSGSSTGELFF | TGTGCCAGTAGTATTTGGACTAGCGGGAGTAGCACCGGGGAGCTGTTTTTT
- | TRBJ2-7 | TRBV7-9 | - | CASSLAGVKGYEQYF | TGTGCCAGCAGCTTAGCCGGGGTGAAGGGTTACGAGCAGTACTTC
- | TRBJ2-7 | TRBV5-1 | - | CASSLQPGEQYF | TGCGCCAGCAGCTTACAACCGGGGGAGCAGTACTTC
- | TRBJ1-1 | TRBV5-6 | few | CASSLRTYTEAFF | TGTGCCAGCAGCTTAAGAACTTACACTGAAGCTTTCTTT
TRBD1 | TRBJ1-1 | TRBV11-2 | - | CASSLTGGTEAFF | TGTGCCAGCAGCTTGACAGGGGGCACTGAAGCTTTCTTT
TRBD2 | TRBJ2-7 | TRBV27 | - | CASSQISSGGSYEQYF | TGTGCCAGCAGTCAAATATCTAGCGGAGGGTCCTACGAGCAGTACTTC
TRBD1 | TRBJ2-3 | TRBV5-1 | - | CASSLQGQGNTDTQYF | TGCGCCAGCAGCCTCCAAGGACAGGGGAACACAGATACGCAGTATTTT
TRBD2 | TRBJ2-3 | TRBV19 | - | CASTRLAGGSDTQYF | TGTGCCAGTACGAGGCTAGCGGGTGGTTCAGATACGCAGTATTTT
- | TRBJ1-4 | TRBV30 | - | CAITQDVGEKLFF | TGTGCTATCACCCAGGATGTTGGGGAAAAACTGTTTTTT
- | TRBJ1-5 | TRBV28 | - | CASTMGGSNQPQHF | TGTGCCAGCACTATGGGAGGGTCGAATCAGCCCCAGCATTTT
TRBD1 | TRBJ2-7 | TRBV28 | few | CASLDRGNEQYF | TGTGCCAGCTTGGACAGGGGCAACGAGCAGTACTTC
- | TRBJ1-4 | TRBV7-9 | - | CASSYLRPF | TGTGCCAGCAGCTACCTACGCCCTTTT
- | TRBJ1-1 | TRBV29-1 | - | CSAGRDGRGTEAFF | TGCAGCGCCGGCAGGGATGGTCGAGGCACTGAAGCTTTCTTT
TRBD2 | TRBJ2-1 | TRBV2 | - | CASSGFSGSSYNEQFF | TGTGCCAGCAGTGGGTTTAGCGGGAGCTCCTACAATGAGCAGTTCTTC
- | TRBJ1-1 | TRBV6-1 | - | CASHMGGPNTEAFF | TGTGCCAGTCATATGGGGGGACCGAACACTGAAGCTTTCTTT
- | TRBJ1-5 | TRBV28 | - | CASSLGGGNQPQHF | TGTGCCAGCAGTTTGGGAGGGGGGAATCAGCCCCAGCATTTT
TRBD1 | TRBJ2-2 | TRBV7-9 | - | CASSPNARTGSNTGELFF | TGTGCCAGCAGCCCCAACGCCCGGACAGGTTCGAACACCGGGGAGCTGTTTTTT
TRBD1 | TRBJ1-2 | TRBV30 | - | CAWSRDRGYGYTF | TGTGCCTGGAGCCGGGACAGGGGGTATGGCTACACCTTC
- | TRBJ2-3 | TRBV13 | - | CASSLRAGSTDTQYF | TGTGCCAGCAGCTTACGCGCGGGAAGCACAGATACGCAGTATTTT
- | TRBJ2-1 | TRBV11-1 | - | CASSPVRGPSYNEQFF | TGTGCCAGCAGCCCCGTTAGGGGCCCCTCCTACAATGAGCAGTTCTTC
TRBD2 | TRBJ2-2 | TRBV19 | - | CASSVRTSGINTGELFF | TGTGCCAGTAGTGTCAGGACTAGCGGGATAAACACCGGGGAGCTGTTTTTT
- | TRBJ2-7 | TRBV29-1 | - | CSVGKEGNEQYF | TGCAGCGTTGGAAAGGAGGGAAACGAGCAGTACTTC
TRBD1 | TRBJ1-1 | TRBV6-1 | - | CASSGNRDRFLEAFF | TGTGCCAGCAGTGGGAACCGGGACAGGTTCCTAGAAGCTTTCTTT
TRBD2 | TRBJ2-1 | TRBV11-3 | - | CASSLGVTSGSGDEQFF | TGTGCCAGCAGCTTAGGGGTGACTAGCGGGAGTGGGGATGAGCAGTTCTTC
- | TRBJ1-5 | TRBV2 | - | CASSERMRGQPQHF | TGTGCCAGCAGTGAACGAATGAGGGGGCAGCCCCAGCATTTT
TRBD2 | TRBJ2-1 | TRBV10-3 | - | CAISAGLAGSGEQFF | TGTGCCATCAGCGCGGGACTAGCGGGATCCGGTGAGCAGTTCTTC
TRBD1 | TRBJ2-7 | TRBV6-5 | - | CASSSAGTGAHEQYF | TGTGCCAGCAGTTCTGCCGGGACAGGGGCCCACGAGCAGTACTTC
TRBD2 | TRBJ2-3 | TRBV28 | - | CASRTSGDTQYF | TGTGCCAGCAGAACTAGCGGGGATACGCAGTATTTT
TRBD2 | TRBJ2-1 | TRBV29-1 | - | CSVRGLVREQFF | TGCAGCGTCCGAGGACTAGTGCGTGAGCAGTTCTTC
TRBD2 | TRBJ2-7 | TRBV19 | - | CASRPTSGGYEQYF | TGTGCCAGTAGACCAACTAGCGGGGGCTACGAGCAGTACTTC
- | TRBJ2-4 | TRBV11-3 | few | CASSLDMVNGAKNIQYF | TGTGCCAGCAGCTTAGACATGGTGAACGGAGCCAAAAACATTCAGTACTTC
TRBD2 | TRBJ2-1 | TRBV4-1 | - | CASSQETSGRRNEQFF | TGCGCCAGCAGCCAAGAAACTAGCGGGAGAAGGAATGAGCAGTTCTTC
TRBD2 | TRBJ2-3 | TRBV11-3 | few | CASSPTSGSSIDTQYF | TGTGCCAGCAGCCCGACTAGCGGGAGTTCAATAGATACGCAGTATTTT
TRBD2 | TRBJ2-1 | TRBV27 | - | CASSLSLAGNEQFF | TGTGCCAGCAGTTTGTCGCTAGCGGGAAATGAGCAGTTCTTC
TRBD1 | TRBJ2-5 | TRBV29-1 | - | CSVAPSGTGRKTQYF | TGCAGCGTCGCCCCCTCCGGGACAGGGAGGAAGACCCAGTACTTC
TRBD1 | TRBJ1-2 | TRBV29-1 | - | CSVEDRGTLRGHVGYTF | TGCAGCGTTGAAGATAGGGGGACGTTAAGGGGGCATGTTGGCTACACCTTC
- | TRBJ2-2 | TRBV7-6 | - | CASSDTAGKDTGELFF | TGTGCCAGCAGCGACACGGCAGGGAAAGATACCGGGGAGCTGTTTTTT
- | TRBJ2-7 | TRBV6-1 | few | CASSQAYEQYF | TGTGCCAGCAGTCAGGCCTACGAGCAGTACTTC
- | TRBJ1-1 | TRBV15 | - | CATSSIRLGDTEAFF | TGTGCCACCAGCTCAATCAGGCTCGGGGACACTGAAGCTTTCTTT
TRBD2 | TRBJ2-3 | TRBV7-2 | - | CASSLAVAGEDTQYF | TGTGCCAGCAGCTTAGCAGTAGCGGGAGAGGATACGCAGTATTTT
TRBD1 | TRBJ1-5 | TRBV6-1 | once | CASSWDREFNQPQHF | TGTGCCAGCAGTTGGGACAGGGAATTCAATCAGCCCCAGCATTTT
- | TRBJ2-7 | TRBV2 | few | CASSVGADEQYF | TGTGCCAGCAGTGTGGGGGCGGACGAGCAGTACTTC
TRBD2 | TRBJ2-6 | TRBV5-4 | - | CASSKLAGGGSGANVLTF | TGTGCCAGCAGTAAACTAGCGGGAGGCGGCTCTGGGGCCAACGTCCTGACTTTC
- | TRBJ2-2 | TRBV27 | - | CASSLTGNTGELFF | TGTGCCAGCAGTTTAACGGGAAACACCGGGGAGCTGTTTTTT
- | TRBJ2-1 | TRBV28 | few | CASSHEDRIYNEQFF | TGTGCCAGCAGCCACGAGGATAGGATTTACAATGAGCAGTTCTTC
TRBD1 | TRBJ2-3 | TRBV9 | - | CASSPITGASTDTQYF | TGTGCCAGCAGCCCAATCACAGGGGCCAGCACAGATACGCAGTATTTT
TRBD2 | TRBJ2-3 | TRBV27 | - | CASRGTSGTTQYF | TGTGCCAGCAGAGGGACTAGCGGGACTACGCAGTATTTT
- | TRBJ2-7 | TRBV6-6 | - | CASSYSRTAIQYF | TGTGCCAGCAGTTACTCGAGGACAGCAATTCAGTACTTC
TRBD2 | TRBJ2-5 | TRBV19 | - | CASSSDSGSGETQYF | TGTGCCAGTAGCTCGGATAGCGGGAGTGGAGAGACCCAGTACTTC
- | TRBJ1-1 | TRBV2 | - | CASIGGPNTEAFF | TGTGCCAGCATTGGCGGGCCGAACACTGAAGCTTTCTTT
- | TRBJ1-1 | TRBV30 | - | CAWSVSVTTYTTEAFF | TGTGCCTGGAGTGTATCCGTCACCACCTATACCACTGAAGCTTTCTTT
TRBD1 | TRBJ2-2 | TRBV7-9 | few | CASSSTGWATGELFF | TGTGCCAGCAGTTCGACAGGGTGGGCCACCGGGGAGCTGTTTTTT
- | TRBJ1-2 | TRBV2 | - | CASSLQGEVGYTF | TGTGCCAGCAGTTTACAGGGAGAGGTGGGCTACACCTTC
TRBD1 | TRBJ1-4 | TRBV30 | - | CAWSLGTGGEKLFF | TGTGCCTGGAGTCTCGGGACAGGGGGCGAAAAACTGTTTTTT